This is a list of T cell receptor beta chains from one sample in a study of control samples from healthy donors and cancer patients. This table comes from immunoSEQ multiplex PCR, and its TCRdb copy is limited to in-frame clones, with some not included. The sample yields 150,000 to 180,000 clones, about 94% seen once. The sample was blood. The receptors originated from a man aged 40-49 years in good health. CDR3s include the opening cysteine and the closing phenylalanine or tryptophan. The D gene is left open where the match is weak. Where a row states a size, it is once, few, many or the class of an expanded clone; other rows omit it.

v_gene	abundance	j_gene	len	d_gene	CDR3aa	CDR3nt
TRBV27	NA	TRBJ2-1	14	NA	CASSLSPYSNEQFF	TGTGCCAGCAGTTTATCTCCCTACAGCAATGAGCAGTTCTTC
TRBV4-2	NA	TRBJ2-3	17	TRBD2	CASSRMAGGSTTDTQYF	TGTGCCAGCAGCCGGATGGCGGGGGGGTCCACCACAGATACGCAGTATTTT
TRBV6-5	once	TRBJ1-2	14	NA	CASRGLGINYGYTF	TGTGCCAGCAGGGGACTCGGGATTAACTATGGCTACACCTTC
TRBV12-5	NA	TRBJ1-1	14	NA	CASGLGNMNTEAFF	TGTGCTAGTGGTTTGGGCAACATGAACACTGAAGCTTTCTTT
TRBV9	NA	TRBJ2-6	14	NA	CASSAASGANVLTF	TGTGCCAGCAGCGCAGCCTCTGGGGCCAACGTCCTGACTTTC
TRBV6-6	NA	TRBJ1-1	14	NA	CASSYPTGSTEAFF	TGTGCCAGCAGTTACCCAACGGGGTCCACTGAAGCTTTCTTT
TRBV5-1	NA	TRBJ1-1	16	TRBD1	CASSLTGGNGNTEAFF	TGCGCCAGCAGCTTGACAGGGGGCAACGGGAACACTGAAGCTTTCTTT
TRBV5-1	NA	TRBJ2-5	14	NA	CASSPTGAQETQYF	TGCGCCAGCAGCCCGACAGGAGCACAAGAGACCCAGTACTTC
TRBV28	NA	TRBJ1-1	17	TRBD1	CASSDRDRGLVNTEAFF	TGTGCCAGCAGTGACCGGGACAGGGGGCTGGTGAACACTGAAGCTTTCTTT
TRBV3-1/TRBV3-2	NA	TRBJ1-4	14	NA	CASSPRGRNEKLFF	TGTGCCAGCAGCCCCCGGGGCCGAAATGAAAAACTGTTTTTT
TRBV5-1	NA	TRBJ2-7	12	TRBD1	CASSIQGAEQYF	TGCGCCAGCAGCATACAGGGGGCTGAGCAGTACTTC
TRBV18	NA	TRBJ1-1	14	NA	CASSLGHMNTEAFF	TGTGCCAGCTCTCTGGGGCACATGAACACTGAAGCTTTCTTT
TRBV19	NA	TRBJ1-5	20	TRBD1	CASSMSPGQQNVTSNQPQHF	TGTGCCAGTAGTATGTCCCCGGGACAGCAAAATGTCACGAGCAATCAGCCCCAGCATTTT
TRBV5-1	NA	TRBJ1-2	14	TRBD1	CASRGQDNNYGYTF	TGCGCCAGCAGGGGACAGGACAATAACTATGGCTACACCTTC
TRBV18	NA	TRBJ1-4	13	NA	CASSGGINEKLFF	TGTGCCAGCTCAGGCGGGATTAATGAAAAACTGTTTTTT
TRBV7-2	NA	TRBJ2-7	13	NA	CASSFGGGVEQYF	TGTGCCAGCAGCTTCGGGGGCGGCGTCGAGCAGTACTTC
TRBV19	NA	TRBJ2-7	13	NA	CASSKTPRDEQYF	TGTGCCAGTAGTAAGACCCCCCGCGACGAGCAGTACTTC
TRBV7-2	NA	TRBJ1-6	15	NA	CASSLDTLYSRPLHF	TGTGCCAGCAGCTTAGATACCCTGTACAGCCGGCCCCTCCACTTT
TRBV6-2/TRBV6-3	NA	TRBJ2-3	16	TRBD2	CASSSLTSGGADTQYF	TGTGCCAGCAGTTCCCTGACTAGCGGGGGAGCAGATACGCAGTATTTT
TRBV4-3	NA	TRBJ2-1	19	TRBD2	CASSQDGHFVRGGYNEQFF	TGCGCCAGCAGCCAAGATGGTCATTTTGTCCGGGGGGGGTACAATGAGCAGTTCTTC